These T cell receptor beta chains were read from a single sample in a study of T-cell reconstitution after alpha-beta-depleted transplantation in children. TCRdb fed the PCR reads into MiXCR, producing one record per CDR3 protein. This repertoire shows some 200,000 distinct CDR3 sequences, roughly a tenth found once; its top ten account for under 30%. Sample: PBMCs, taken before TCRalphabeta/CD19-depleted stem cell transplant. Receptors were obtained from a child less than two years old with acute myeloid leukemia, due to receive a stem cell transplant. Each CDR3 is given with its conserved first and last residue. A D gene is named only where the DNA matches it firmly. Rows give clone size only sometimes, using once, few, many, or a class for an expanded clone.

>14|TRBD1|-|TRBJ1-2|TRBV5-6
TGTGCCAGCAGCTTGGCCCAGGGGGACTATGACTACACCTTC
CASSLAQGDYDYTF
>14|TRBD2|many|TRBJ2-5|TRBV6-2/TRBV6-3
TGTGCCAGCAGTTATCTAGCGGAGCAAGAGACCCAGTACTTC
CASSYLAEQETQYF
>14|TRBD2|-|TRBJ2-4|TRBV7-9
TGTGCCAGCAGCAACAGCGGGGCTGAAAACATTCAGTACTTC
CASSNSGAENIQYF
>12|TRBD1|many|TRBJ1-4|TRBV20-1
TGCAGTGCTAGCCGGGACAGGGAAAAACTGTTTTTT
CSASRDREKLFF
>14|-|many|TRBJ2-5|TRBV29-1
TGCAGCGTTGCCTGGAATAGCGGCCAAGAGACCCAGTACTTC
CSVAWNSGQETQYF
>16|-|few|TRBJ1-1|TRBV2
TGTGCCAGCAGTGTCGTGGCCGGGGGTTGGGGCACTGAAGCTTTCTTT
CASSVVAGGWGTEAFF
>14|-|many|TRBJ1-6|TRBV3-1
TGTGCCAGCAGCCAGGGACAAGGTGTTTCACCCCTCCACTTT
CASSQGQGVSPLHF
>13|-|many|TRBJ2-2|TRBV3-1
TGTGCCAGCAGCCAAGACGAGGTCCGGGAGCTGTTTTTT
CASSQDEVRELFF
>14|-|many|TRBJ1-4|TRBV20-1
TGCAGTGCTAGTTTTGTTTCGCCTAATGAAAAACTGTTTTTT
CSASFVSPNEKLFF
>14|-|many|TRBJ1-1|TRBV2
TGTGCCAGCAGGGGGGACGGACGGAACACTGAAGCTTTCTTT
CASRGDGRNTEAFF
>13|TRBD1|many|TRBJ2-7|TRBV28
TGTGCCAGCAGTTGGACAGGAACCTACGAGCAGTACTTC
CASSWTGTYEQYF
>16|TRBD2|many|TRBJ2-1|TRBV7-2
TGTGCCAGCAGCTCACACGCTAGCGGGAGGGCGGGTGAGCAGTTCTTC
CASSSHASGRAGEQFF
>12|-|many|TRBJ1-4|TRBV7-6
TGTGCCAGCAGTTCGTTTAATGAAAAACTGTTTTTT
CASSSFNEKLFF
>16|-|many|TRBJ2-5|TRBV20-1
TGCAGTGCTAGAGAGGAGGCACTAGGCTCGAGTGAGACCCAGTACTTC
CSAREEALGSSETQYF
>15|-|many|TRBJ1-5|TRBV6-2/TRBV6-3
TGTGCCAGCAGTTACGTCGCGGATTCCAATCAGCCCCAGCATTTT
CASSYVADSNQPQHF
>14|TRBD2|many|TRBJ2-7|TRBV3-1
TGTGCCAGCAGCCAAACTAGCGGGAGGTACGAGCAGTACTTC
CASSQTSGRYEQYF
>17|TRBD2|-|TRBJ2-3|TRBV5-6
TGTGCCAGCAGCCCCAGGCTAACCGGGACTAACACAGATACGCAGTATTTT
CASSPRLTGTNTDTQYF
>13|-|-|TRBJ1-2|TRBV9
TGTGCCAGCAGCGTAGAGTCGAACTATGGCTACACCTTC
CASSVESNYGYTF
>18|-|many|TRBJ1-5|TRBV4-1
TGCGCCAGCAGCCAAAAGGGATACAGGGTACATAGCAATCAGCCCCAGCATTTT
CASSQKGYRVHSNQPQHF
>14|-|many|TRBJ2-6|TRBV20-1
TGCAGTGCTAGAGAGTCTACTGGGGCCAACGTCCTGACTTTC
CSARESTGANVLTF
>13|-|many|TRBJ1-6|TRBV3-1
TGTGCCAGCAGCCCGCGATTGAAGACACCCCTCCACTTT
CASSPRLKTPLHF
>18|TRBD2|medium-sized|TRBJ2-1|TRBV7-9
TGTGCCAGCAGCCCCGGGACTAGCGGCACAAGCTCCTACAATGAGCAGTTCTTC
CASSPGTSGTSSYNEQFF